These T cell receptor beta chains were read from a single sample in a study of graft-versus-host responses after intestinal transplantation. The data were produced by immunoSEQ multiplex PCR, yet TCRdb's version contains in-frame clones alone and is incomplete. The sample lists around 67,000 clones; around 90% were seen once. These receptors' antigens are unknown. The material was unstimulated CD8+ T cells sorted from spleen or lymph node cells, obtained before transplant. All receptors derive from a human donor who was the organ donor for an intestinal transplant. CDR3s include the opening cysteine and the closing phenylalanine or tryptophan. D genes are given only for firm matches. Expanded clones are given a class, and other clones once, few, many or no size at all.

d_call j_call clone_size v_call cdr3_aa cdr3_nt
TRBD1 TRBJ2-5 . TRBV7-9 CASSNRQGPETQYF TGTGCCAGCAGCAATCGACAGGGTCCAGAGACCCAGTACTTC
TRBD1 TRBJ2-3 . TRBV7-8 CASSFRTGAAGTDTQYF TGTGCCAGCAGCTTCCGGACAGGGGCGGCGGGTACAGATACGCAGTATTTT
TRBD2 TRBJ2-1 . TRBV27 CASSPRLAGGQVGFF TGTGCCAGCAGTCCAAGGCTAGCGGGGGGCCAGGTCGGGTTCTTC
. TRBJ1-5 . TRBV27 CASSSTGTRNQPQHF TGTGCCAGCAGCTCGACCGGGACACGAAATCAGCCCCAGCATTTT
. TRBJ1-5 . TRBV28 CASSPETGVNQPQHF TGTGCCAGCAGTCCAGAGACAGGAGTCAATCAGCCCCAGCATTTT
. TRBJ2-5 once TRBV27 CASSLSGGHQETQYF TGTGCCAGCAGTTTATCGGGGGGTCACCAAGAGACCCAGTACTTC
TRBD1 TRBJ2-1 . TRBV28 CASSPTGTGWDEQFF TGTGCCAGCAGTCCCACCGGGACAGGTTGGGATGAGCAGTTCTTC
. TRBJ1-1 . TRBV28 CASSWGLEAFF TGTGCCAGCAGCTGGGGCCTTGAAGCTTTCTTT
TRBD1 TRBJ1-2 . TRBV28 CASSLSGQMDGYTF TGTGCCAGCAGTTTATCGGGACAGATGGATGGCTACACCTTC
. TRBJ2-5 . TRBV27 CASSLSGKETQYF TGTGCCAGCAGTTTATCCGGGAAAGAGACCCAGTACTTC
. TRBJ2-4 once TRBV11-2 CASSSGLAKNIQYF TGTGCCAGCAGCTCGGGACTAGCCAAAAACATTCAGTACTTC
TRBD2 TRBJ2-1 . TRBV29-1 CSGRGGVNEQFF TGCAGCGGACGGGGGGGGGTCAATGAGCAGTTCTTC
TRBD2 TRBJ2-1 . TRBV6-1 CASSVGTSGGSYNEQFF TGTGCCAGCAGTGTAGGGACTAGCGGGGGTTCCTACAATGAGCAGTTCTTC
. TRBJ1-1 . TRBV4-2 CASSHLFREGRTEAFF TGTGCCAGCAGCCATCTCTTCAGGGAGGGGCGAACTGAAGCTTTCTTT
TRBD1 TRBJ1-5 . TRBV28 CASSLRTGYSNQPQHF TGTGCCAGCAGTTTGAGGACAGGTTATAGCAATCAGCCCCAGCATTTT
TRBD2 TRBJ2-2 . TRBV4-1 CASSQEGASGKTGELFF TGCGCCAGCAGCCAAGAAGGGGCTAGCGGAAAAACCGGGGAGCTGTTTTTT
TRBD1 TRBJ2-2 once TRBV5-6 CASSLGTEITGELFF TGTGCCAGCAGCTTAGGGACAGAGATCACCGGGGAGCTGTTTTTT
. TRBJ2-2 . TRBV27 CASSFYSPNTGELFF TGTGCCAGCAGTTTTTACAGCCCGAACACCGGGGAGCTGTTTTTT